These 20 T cell receptor beta chains came from one sample sequenced in a study of cytomegalovirus exposure and HLA in healthy donors. This PCR relied on a set of 60 Vbeta primers and 13 Jbeta primers. Assay used: immunoSEQ multiplex PCR; TCRdb lists only in-frame clones, some missing. The sample has 95,000 to 150,000 clones; over 60% are singletons. The sample was PBMCs. The receptors here all came from a woman between 40 and 55 years old in good health and CMV-seropositive.

The gene calls are TRBV11-2 and TRBJ1-5, with TRBD1 as a possible D gene (6 bases). In germline, CDR1 is SGHAT, CDR2 FQNNGV. Deletions cut 5 bases from V and 11 bases from J, with 16 bases between. CDR3 size: 13 residues. CDR3 sequence (DNA): TGTGCCAGCAGCGCTAGGGGGGGAGGGACCCAGCATTTT. This codes for CASSARGGGTQHF.

The gene calls are TRBV9 and TRBJ2-1, with D maybe TRBD1 (5 bases). Per the germline V gene, CDR1 is SGDLS and CDR2 is YYNGEE. The CDR3 is 14 amino acids. Trimming removed 5 bases at V and 9 bases at J, with 18 bases between. CDR3 nucleotides: TGTGCCAGCAGGTCAAGACAGTCTACAGGTGAGCAGTTCTTC. Translation: CASRSRQSTGEQFF.

CDR3 in DNA: TGTGCCAGCAGGTCCAATAATTCACCCCTCCACTTT. This sequence encodes CASRSNNSPLHF. The J gene is TRBJ1-6, the V gene TRBV2, with no clear D. Trimming stripped 6 bases from V and 5 bases from J, with 5 bases between. Germline V gives CDR1 SNHLY, CDR2 FYNNEI. This CDR3 comprises 12 residues.

The chain is built from TRBV7-8 and TRBJ2-5; tentatively, D is TRBD1 (6 bases). This CDR3 has 14 amino acids. The V end lost 5 bases, the J end lost 4 bases, and 14 bases lay between the germline ends. Germline assignment: CDR1 SGHVS and CDR2 FQNEAQ. The CDR3 is CASSNGQSRETQYF. The CDR3 DNA follows: TGTGCCAGCAGCAACGGACAGTCCCGAGAGACCCAGTACTTC.

The V and J genes are TRBV14 and TRBJ1-2, with no clear D. V dropped 4 bases and J dropped 4 bases, with 10 bases sitting between them. The CDR3 totals 13 residues. Germline V gene data show CDR1 as SGHDN and CDR2 as FVKESK. CDR3 sequence: CASSPYRSYGYTF. Here the CDR3 DNA reads TGTGCCAGCAGCCCGTACCGGAGCTATGGCTACACCTTC.

CDR3 nucleotides: TGTGCCAGCAGTCGACAGGATTCCCTCTATGGCTACACCTTC. It is translated as CASSRQDSLYGYTF. J is TRBJ1-2 and V is TRBV2, with D perhaps TRBD1 (6 bases). V was shortened by 5 bases and J by 4 bases, with 14 bases between the two germline ends. Germline assignment: CDR1 SNHLY and CDR2 FYNNEI. The CDR3 is 14 residues long.

This clone was counted a single time. The genes are TRBV5-6 and TRBJ2-7; 7 nucleotides line up with TRBD1. Germline CDR1 SGHDT, CDR2 YYEEEE. V shed 2 bases, J shed 5 bases, and the junction held 4 bases outside the gene matches. The CDR3 has 13 amino acids. In DNA, the CDR3 is TGTGCCAGCAGCTTCTACAGGGGCCACGAGCAGTACTTC. Residues: CASSFYRGHEQYF.

This sequence joins TRBV5-6 and TRBJ2-1; TRBD2 agrees at 8 bases. The CDR3 sequence is 16 residues long. Losses at the gene ends were 4 bases for V and 5 bases for J; bases not matched to a gene: 11. The germline V gene has CDR1 SGHDT and CDR2 YYEEEE. CDR3 in DNA: TGTGCCAGCAGCGAGTGGGGCGGGGGGCTCCACAATGAGCAGTTCTTC. Residues: CASSEWGGGLHNEQFF.

This clone was seen more than once but under ten times. V is TRBV19 and J is TRBJ2-3, with D possibly matching TRBD2 (5 bases). Per germline, CDR1 LNHDA and CDR2 SQIVND (reference sequence). The CDR3 has 16 residues. V shed 4 bases and J shed 0 bases, with 14 bases lying between them. DNA for the CDR3: TGTGCCAGTAGTAAGAGGGTTGGAAGTAGCACAGATACGCAGTATTTT. Translation: CASSKRVGSSTDTQYF.

The chain is built from TRBV18 and TRBJ1-4; 8 bases agree with TRBD1. This CDR3 is 16 amino acids long. The junction had 8 bases not matched to a gene; V was cut back by 3 bases and J by 5 bases. Germline V gene data show CDR1 as KGHSH and CDR2 as LQKENI. The CDR3: CASSPFPGQGNEKLFF. The CDR3 bases are TGTGCCAGCTCACCGTTTCCTGGACAGGGAAATGAAAAACTGTTTTTT.

This chain links TRBV29-1 with TRBJ1-2; TRBD1 matches 7 bases. The CDR3 runs 14 residues. Germline V gene lookup returns CDR1 SQVTM and CDR2 ANQGSEA. Trimming took 6 bases from V and 0 from J; bases not matched to a gene: 7. The CDR3 nucleotides read TGCAGCGTCGGCCGGGACAGAGCTAACTATGGCTACACCTTC. This encodes CSVGRDRANYGYTF.

V and J are TRBV21-1 and TRBJ2-5; the table's D call, TRBD1, was not checked against the DNA. TRBV21-1 is a documented pseudogene. The CDR3 extends over 14 amino acids. This chain's CDR3 is CASSGRLGQETQYF. CDR3 nucleotide sequence: TGTGCCAGTTCAGGGCGGTTGGGCCAAGAGACCCAGTACTTC.

V usage is TRBV6-1 and J usage is TRBJ2-7, with 7 bases fitting TRBD2. The CDR3 spans 14 residues. V trimming: 3 bases; J trimming: 3 bases; junction bases outside the gene matches: 5. The V gene's germline CDR1 is MNHNS and CDR2 SASEGT. The CDR3 sequence: CASSESTSNYEQYF. CDR3 coding DNA: TGTGCCAGCAGTGAGTCGACTAGCAACTACGAGCAGTACTTC.

The chain joins TRBV7-3 to TRBJ1-2, with D unresolved. The CDR3 has 13 amino acids. The V end lost 5 bases, the J end lost 5 bases, and 12 bases lay between the germline ends. Germline V CDR1 and CDR2: SGHTA, FQGTGA. CDR3 DNA: TGTGCCAGCAGCCCATCAGCGGGGTATGGCTACACCTTC. Translating it yields CASSPSAGYGYTF.

This clone has more than one count but fewer than ten. The chain has TRBV10-3 and TRBJ1-1; D is possibly TRBD1 (6 bases). CDR1 and CDR2 from the germline V gene are ENHRY and SYGVKD. V was clipped by 5 bases and J by 4 bases, with 11 bases between them. The CDR3 loop spans 13 amino acids. The CDR3 is CAISPGGLTEAFF. CDR3 DNA sequence: TGTGCCATCAGTCCGGGGGGGCTCACTGAAGCTTTCTTT.

The chain combines TRBV9 with TRBJ1-6; perhaps TRBD1 as D (5 bases). Germline values: CDR1 SGDLS, CDR2 YYNGEE. The CDR3 runs to 15 residues. Trimming removed 0 bases at V and 7 bases at J, with 11 bases between. CDR3 in amino acids: CASSVDPGPNSPLHF. DNA of the CDR3: TGTGCCAGCAGCGTAGATCCAGGGCCCAATTCACCCCTCCACTTT.

This clone was detected a few times. The chain uses TRBV9 and TRBJ2-7; 12 bases line up with TRBD2. V was pared by 3 bases and J by 7 bases, with 8 bases of the junction left unmatched. The CDR3 is made up of 15 amino acids. CDR1 SGDLS and CDR2 YYNGEE come from the germline V gene. In DNA, the CDR3 is TGTGCCAGCAGCGGCCGACTAGCGGGGGTGGGGGAGCAGTACTTC. This gives the protein CASSGRLAGVGEQYF.

The rearrangement links TRBV19 to TRBJ2-7; 9 bases match TRBD1. The germline V gene encodes CDR1 LNHDA and CDR2 SQIVND (reference sequence). The CDR3 is 15 residues long. Trimming at V came to 4 bases and at J to 6 bases, leaving 10 bases not matched to a gene. The CDR3 DNA reads as TGTGCCAGTAGTAATCGAGTGGGACAGGGAGGCGAGCAGTACTTC. Translating it yields CASSNRVGQGGEQYF. Full variable domain (remainder filled in from reference TRBV19 and TRBJ2-7): DGGITQSPKYLFRKEGQNVTLSCEQNLNHDAMYWYRQDPGQGLRLIYYSQIVNDFQKGDIAEGYSVSREKKESFPLTVTSAQKNPTAFYLCASSNRVGQGGEQYFGPGTRLTVT.

CDR3 DNA: TGTGCCAGCAGCTTAGCGGACAGGGATAGAGGCTACACCTTC. The encoded protein is CASSLADRDRGYTF. The chain recombines TRBV7-8 with TRBJ1-2, with 8 bases that match TRBD1. The CDR3 totals 14 residues. J gave up 8 bases and V 0 bases, and 5 bases lay outside the gene matches. Germline loops: CDR1 SGHVS, CDR2 FQNEAQ. Based on the CDR3 plus reference TRBV7-8 and TRBJ1-2, the full variable domain is GAGVSQSPRYKVAKRGQDVALRCDPISGHVSLFWYQQALGQGPEFLTYFQNEAQLDKSGLPSDRFFAERPEGSVSTLKIQRTQQEDSAVYLCASSLADRDRGYTFGSGTRLTVV.

This clone was found a few times. The genes are TRBV7-9 and TRBJ1-1; D is unclear. V lost 5 bases and J 3 bases, leaving 13 bases between the germline ends. The germline CDR1 and CDR2 sequences are SEHNR and FQNEAQ (reference sequence). The CDR3 runs to 14 residues. CDR3 nucleotide sequence: TGTGCCAGCAGCCCCACGGTCCTCTACACTGAAGCTTTCTTT. It specifies CASSPTVLYTEAFF. Based on the CDR3 plus reference TRBV7-9 and TRBJ1-1, the full variable domain is DTGVSQNPRHKITKRGQNVTFRCDPISEHNRLYWYRQTLGQGPEFLTYFQNEAQLEKSRLLSDRFSAERPKGSFSTLEIQRTEQGDSAMYLCASSPTVLYTEAFFGQGTRLTVV.